What follows are 5 T cell receptor beta chains derived from one specimen sequenced in a study of Graves' ophthalmopathy and Graves' hyperthyroidism. From RNA, the CDR3 regions of TCR beta chains were amplified and sequenced. HTBI-primed RT-PCR formed the first round, and a multiplex PCR formed the second. TCRdb itself ran the multiplex PCR reads through MiXCR, one entry per CDR3 protein. The repertoire consists of some 360,000 distinct CDR3 sequences, with 17% occurring once and the leading ten covering roughly 2.3%. Sequencing used peripheral blood. All receptors come from an adult woman with stable Graves' hyperthyroidism.

This clonotype was seen repeatedly, ten times or more. The chain joins TRBV4-1 to TRBJ2-7, with 9 bases aligning to TRBD1. The trim removed 3 bases at V and 4 bases at J, leaving 10 bases unmatched. The CDR3 is made up of 16 amino acids. The germline V gene encodes CDR1 MGHRA and CDR2 YSYEKL. The chain's CDR3 is CASSHPTGTGIYEQYF. CDR3 bases: TGCGCCAGCAGCCATCCAACCGGGACAGGGATTTACGAGCAGTACTTC.

About this clonotype: Given a much more abundant clone one base away, this may be a read error. The chain has TRBV11-2 and TRBJ2-5; a possible D gene is TRBD2 (7 bases). This CDR3 is 14 amino acids long. CDR1 is SGHAT and CDR2 is FQNNGV in the germline V gene. Trimming removed 6 bases from V and 8 bases from J, with 19 bases in between. In DNA, the CDR3 is TGTGCCAGCAGTCTCCGGGGGGCGGGGGACACCCAGTACTTC. Translating it yields CASSLRGAGDTQYF.

This clonotype appeared many times. The chain uses TRBV27 and TRBJ1-6, with D maybe TRBD1 (5 bases). This CDR3 has 15 amino acids. V was pared by 3 bases and J by 6 bases, with 12 bases between. The germline gives CDR1 MNHEY, CDR2 SMNVEV (reference sequence). The CDR3 nucleotides are TGTGCCAGCAGTTTTGTGGGGCAGCCTAATTCACCCCTCCACTTT. Protein sequence: CASSFVGQPNSPLHF.

V and J are TRBV5-1 and TRBJ2-5; D is unresolved. Trimming removed 7 bases from V and 7 bases from J, with 17 bases in between. Germline V lookup: CDR1 SGHRS, CDR2 YFSETQ. This CDR3 has 13 amino acids. The DNA of the CDR3 is TGCGCCAGCCAGGTCGCTCGGCCCGGGACCCAGTACTTC. Translation: CASQVARPGTQYF.

This clonotype was observed a handful of times. A read error is possible here, since a much larger clone lies one base away. The rearrangement joins TRBV29-1 to TRBJ2-5, with D hard to call. This CDR3 has 11 amino acids. CDR1 is SQVTM and CDR2 is ANQGSEA in the germline V gene. The V and J ends lost 7 bases and 6 bases respectively, with 12 bases between them. The CDR3 loop is CSARTPKTQYF. In nucleotides, the CDR3 is TGCAGCGCCCGAACCCCGAAGACCCAGTACTTC. The complete variable domain, with remaining parts taken from reference TRBV29-1 and TRBJ2-5, reads SAVISQKPSRDICQRGTSLTIQCQVDSQVTMMFWYRQQPGQSLTLIATANQGSEATYESGFVIDKFPISRPNLTFSTLTVSNMSPEDSSIYLCSARTPKTQYFGPGTRLLVL.